The 24 T cell receptor beta chains listed next were all sequenced from one sample in a study of T cell changes during pregnancy in multiple sclerosis. The protocol was immunoSEQ multiplex PCR, while the TCRdb copy is restricted to in-frame clones and leaves out a portion. The repertoire holds over 35,000 clones, with approximately 92% as singletons. The sample was peripheral blood, taken before pregnancy. These receptor sequences come from a female donor with multiple sclerosis, enrolled in a pregnancy study.

CDR3 in amino acids: CASSQGGREGNQPQHF. In DNA form, the CDR3 reads TGTGCCAGCAGCCAAGGAGGCAGGGAGGGCAATCAGCCCCAGCATTTT. This chain uses TRBV4-2 with TRBJ1-5; TRBD1 is a possible D gene (5 bases). Germline V gene sequence: CDR1 LGHNA, CDR2 YNFKEQ. The CDR3 sequence is 16 residues long. V lost 1 base and J 2 bases, leaving 12 bases between the germline ends.

This chain links TRBV29-1 with TRBJ2-1; 9 bases align to TRBD1. The germline V gene encodes CDR1 SQVTM and CDR2 ANQGSEA. The CDR3 runs to 14 residues. The trim removed 5 bases at V and 6 bases at J, leaving 8 bases unmatched. The CDR3, as DNA: TGCAGCGTTCCCCGGGACAGGGCCCCCAATGAGCAGTTCTTC. Translated: CSVPRDRAPNEQFF.

The gene calls are TRBV6-5 and TRBJ2-7; tentatively, D is TRBD2 (6 bases). Germline V gene lookup returns CDR1 MNHEY and CDR2 SVGAGI. The CDR3 loop spans 13 amino acids. With 8 bases removed from V and 2 bases from J, the gap between germline ends came to 13 bases. DNA of the CDR3: TGTGCCAGCCGGCGCGGGGCACCCTACGAGCAGTACTTC. Its protein product is CASRRGAPYEQYF.

The V gene is TRBV28, the J gene TRBJ1-6; D is unresolved. This CDR3 comprises 12 residues. CDR1 and CDR2 from the germline V gene are MDHEN and SYDVKM. The V end lost 4 bases, the J end lost 8 bases, and 6 bases lay between the germline ends. CDR3 DNA sequence: TGTGCCAGCAGTTCCGGAGATTCACCCCTCCACTTT. It specifies CASSSGDSPLHF.

The rearrangement joins TRBV7-3 to TRBJ2-2; no clear D gene. This CDR3 comprises 15 residues. Germline V gives CDR1 SGHTA, CDR2 FQGTGA. V dropped 1 base and J dropped 6 bases, with 12 bases sitting between them. CDR3: CASSLNPGWAGELFF. The DNA for the CDR3 is TGTGCCAGCAGCTTAAATCCAGGTTGGGCCGGGGAGCTGTTTTTT. Using reference TRBV7-3 and TRBJ2-2 for the parts outside the CDR3, the full variable domain is GAGVSQTPSNKVTEKGKYVELRCDPISGHTALYWYRQSLGQGPEFLIYFQGTGAADDSGLPNDRFFAVRPEGSVSTLKIQRTERGDSAVYLCASSLNPGWAGELFFGEGSRLTVL.

This clone showed up just a few times. The chain carries TRBV5-6 and TRBJ1-1; tentative D call: TRBD1 (5 bases). Germline V lookup: CDR1 SGHDT, CDR2 YYEEEE. V was cut by 5 bases and J by 0 bases, with 11 bases left in between. The CDR3 loop spans 14 amino acids. CDR3 residues: CASSWGDMNTEAFF. The CDR3 DNA reads TGTGCCAGCAGTTGGGGCGATATGAACACTGAAGCTTTCTTT.

CDR3 loop: CASKTSGDLTDTQYF. For the CDR3, the DNA is TGTGCCAGTAAGACTAGCGGGGACCTCACAGATACGCAGTATTTT. J is TRBJ2-3 and V is TRBV19, with 11 bases that match TRBD2. The CDR3 covers 15 residues. J was trimmed by 2 bases and V by 7 bases; bases with no gene match: 5. CDR1 is LNHDA and CDR2 is SQIVND in the germline V gene (reference sequence).

The chain has TRBV5-1 and TRBJ2-7; TRBD2 is a possible D gene (6 bases). The CDR3 has 16 amino acids. The V and J ends lost 4 bases and 4 bases respectively, with 21 bases between them. Germline-derived CDR1 and CDR2 are SGHRS and YFSETQ. The CDR3 loop is CASSDISGTGYYEQYF. The CDR3 DNA reads TGCGCCAGCAGCGATATTAGCGGAACGGGATATTACGAGCAGTACTTC.

V and J are TRBV10-2 and TRBJ1-1, with D perhaps matching TRBD1 (6 bases). The germline CDR1 and CDR2 sequences are WSHSY and SAAADI. The CDR3 extends over 13 amino acids. Between the trimmed V and J ends, which lost 3 bases and 4 bases, there was a span of 9 bases. The CDR3 reads CASSEQGATEAFF. CDR3 sequence (DNA): TGCGCCAGCAGTGAACAGGGTGCCACTGAAGCTTTCTTT.

The V and J genes are TRBV27 and TRBJ2-5, with 7 bases lining up with TRBD1. With the DNA end fitting TRBJ2-7 better, the J assignment may be wrong. Germline V gene lookup returns CDR1 MNHEY and CDR2 SMNVEV (reference sequence). The CDR3 runs 15 residues. CDR3 nucleotides: TGTGCCAGCAGCGTAACCGGGACAGCGCCCTACGAGCAGTACTTC. Translation: CASSVTGTAPYEQYF.

CDR3 DNA: TGTGCCAGCAGCCCACTCCAGCGGGTGCGGCGATCCTACGAGCAGTACTTC. Protein sequence: CASSPLQRVRRSYEQYF. V is TRBV11-2 and J is TRBJ2-7; TRBD2 is a possible D gene (6 bases). The germline CDR1 and CDR2 sequences are SGHAT and FQNNGV. Between the trimmed V and J ends, which lost 5 bases and 1 base, there was a span of 21 bases. This CDR3 contains 17 residues.

With respect to this clone: At one of its ends the junction is not consistent with the germline gene, which may arise from a read error. V usage is TRBV5-1 and J usage is TRBJ2-3; 8 bases agree with TRBD1. This CDR3 comprises 11 residues. CDR1 is SGHRS and CDR2 is YFSETQ in the germline V gene. The chain's CDR3 is CASSSTGAGTF. As DNA, the CDR3 is TGCGCCAGCAGCTCGACAGGGGCCGGTACCTTT.

The genes are TRBV4-3 and TRBJ2-5; D might be TRBD1 (6 bases). Trimming left V 0 bases short and J 9 bases short, with 11 bases between. The CDR3 length is 13 residues. Germline V gene sequence: CDR1 LGHNA, CDR2 YSLEER. The DNA of the CDR3 is TGCGCCAGCAGCCAAGAGCCAGGGGCAGCCCAGTACTTC. Translation gives CASSQEPGAAQYF.

V is TRBV6-5 and J is TRBJ1-5; TRBD1 matches at 8 bases. CDR3 length equals 15 residues. Unmatched junction bases numbered 6, after V lost 4 bases and J lost 4 bases. Germline CDR1 MNHEY, CDR2 SVGAGI. The CDR3 protein is CASSSTGTGNQPQHF. The CDR3 DNA is TGTGCCAGCAGTTCCACCGGGACAGGTAATCAGCCCCAGCATTTT.

V gene TRBV7-2 combines with J gene TRBJ1-2; D is unresolved. Germline CDR1 is SGHTA and CDR2 is FQGNSA. The CDR3 contains 14 residues. Trimming took off 5 bases at V and 3 bases at J, with 13 bases between the two ends. The CDR3 spells CASSRGGGYYGYTF. The CDR3 DNA follows: TGTGCCAGCAGCCGCGGTGGAGGTTACTATGGCTACACCTTC.

This chain connects TRBV10-3 to TRBJ1-2; 9 bases fit TRBD1. This CDR3 spans 17 amino acids. Germline CDR1 is ENHRY and CDR2 is SYGVKD. After removal of 3 bases from V and 5 bases from J, the junction contained 13 bases not matched to a gene. CDR3 sequence: CAISERTLQGANYGYTF. The CDR3 bases are TGTGCCATCAGTGAACGGACACTACAGGGGGCGAATTATGGCTACACCTTC.

The rearrangement uses TRBV7-9 and TRBJ2-2; the match to TRBD1 covers 11 bases. The CDR3 totals 16 residues. With V trimmed by 5 bases and J by 4 bases, 6 bases remained unmatched. In germline, CDR1 is SEHNR, CDR2 FQNEAQ (reference sequence). The CDR3 DNA is TGTGCCAGCAGCCTATGGACAGGGGGCAGCACCGGGGAGCTGTTTTTT. Amino acids: CASSLWTGGSTGELFF.

This clone was seen a handful of times. The chain is built from TRBV27 and TRBJ2-1; 7 nucleotides line up with TRBD2. Trimming cost V 5 bases and J 0 bases; bases outside gene matches: 7. This CDR3 region has 16 residues. In germline, CDR1 is MNHEY, CDR2 SMNVEV (reference sequence). CDR3 nucleotides: TGTGCCAGCAGTGCCGGGAGGATGAGCTCCTACAATGAGCAGTTCTTC. This translates into CASSAGRMSSYNEQFF.

As for this clone: The same CDR3 can be traced to other DNA sequences in this sample. The chain has TRBV9 and TRBJ1-1, with D uncertain. The V gene's germline CDR1 is SGDLS and CDR2 YYNGEE. V lost 2 bases and J lost 0, with 5 bases in between. The CDR3 runs to 13 residues. CDR3 sequence reads: CASSVSMNTEAFF. The CDR3 nucleotides read TGTGCCAGCAGCGTTTCCATGAACACTGAAGCTTTCTTT. Looking up the rest from reference TRBV9 and TRBJ1-1 gives the full variable domain: DSGVTQTPKHLITATGQRVTLRCSPRSGDLSVYWYQQSLDQGLQFLIQYYNGEERAKGNILERFSAQQFPDLHSELNLSSLELGDSALYFCASSVSMNTEAFFGQGTRLTVV.

CDR3 bases: TGTGCCAGCAGCGTTTCTAGGACAGGGGTGAACACCGGGGAGCTGTTTTTT. It translates to CASSVSRTGVNTGELFF. The J gene is TRBJ2-2, the V gene TRBV9, with 9 bases that match TRBD1. Trimming cost V 2 bases and J 1 base; bases outside gene matches: 6. This CDR3 has 17 amino acids. Germline V lookup: CDR1 SGDLS, CDR2 YYNGEE.

The gene calls are TRBV19 and TRBJ1-2, with 9 bases that match TRBD1. This CDR3 comprises 14 residues. The germline gives CDR1 LNHDA, CDR2 SQIVND (reference sequence). V lost 8 bases and J lost 4; bases outside the gene matches: 8. CDR3 protein: CASVPGQGTYGYTF. CDR3 coding DNA: TGTGCCAGTGTCCCGGGACAGGGAACCTATGGCTACACCTTC.

The J gene is TRBJ2-2, the V gene TRBV12-5; D not certain. V was trimmed by 9 bases and J by 8 bases, leaving 7 bases between them. The CDR3 covers 10 residues. The germline CDR1 and CDR2 sequences are LGHNT and FRNRAP. The CDR3 nucleotides read TGTGCTAGCTGGAGTGGGGAGCTGTTTTTT. Amino acids: CASWSGELFF.

V and J are TRBV7-6 and TRBJ1-2; 7 bases fit TRBD1. Trimming took 5 bases from V and 6 from J; bases not matched to a gene: 15. The CDR3 contains 16 residues. Germline V CDR1 and CDR2: SGHVS, FNYEAQ. For the CDR3, the DNA is TGTGCCAGCAGCGCGTACCGACAGGGAAGAGTTGATGGCTACACCTTC. This sequence encodes CASSAYRQGRVDGYTF.

This chain uses TRBV4-1 with TRBJ2-3, with 9 bases identical to TRBD1. The CDR3 totals 16 residues. Losses at the gene ends were 1 base for V and 4 bases for J; bases not matched to a gene: 6. The germline V gene encodes CDR1 MGHRA and CDR2 YSYEKL. The CDR3 nucleotides are TGCGCCAGCAGCCAAGCGGGACAGGGTTGGGCAGATACGCAGTATTTT. As protein: CASSQAGQGWADTQYF.